Each of the 18 T cell receptor beta chains below was sequenced from the same sample in a study of CD8 T cell repertoires and HIV-1 epitope variants (TCRdb year 2020). The protocol used for the library was the immunoSEQ multiplex PCR assay. The source is immuneACCESS, and TCRdb retained only in-frame sequences with V and J called. Part of the clones is not carried over; for the studies checked, unresolved V genes explain less than half of this, and the remainder is unexplained. Here the sample has some 4,500 clones; 60% to 80% occur a single time. The ten largest clonotypes hold around two fifths of the sample. These receptors' antigens are unknown. Sequencing was performed on cultured CD8+ T cells derived from PBMCs. These receptors were obtained from a male donor with HIV.

V gene TRBV27 combines with J gene TRBJ2-7; 12 bases are shared with TRBD2. The V gene end was trimmed by 6 bases and the J gene end by 3 bases; junction bases not matched to a gene: 6. Germline-derived CDR1 and CDR2 are MNHEY and SMNVEV (reference sequence). CDR3 length: 15 amino acids. The CDR3 bases are TGTGCCAGCAGACGTCCTAGCGGGAGGGTCTACGAGCAGTACTTC. Translated, it gives CASRRPSGRVYEQYF.

V is TRBV19 and J is TRBJ2-3; D could derive from TRBD1 or TRBD2 (5 bases each). Looked up from germline, CDR1 is LNHDA and CDR2 is SQIVND (reference sequence). Deletions cut 4 bases from V and 4 bases from J, with 24 bases between. The CDR3 sequence is 18 residues long. DNA for the CDR3: TGTGCCAGTAGTAGGGACCCATCCGGGATAGGGGCATCAGATACGCAGTATTTT. Encoded protein: CASSRDPSGIGASDTQYF.

The genes are TRBV21-1 and TRBJ1-3; TRBD1, the D gene given by the table, was not confirmed from the DNA. TRBV21-1 is described as a pseudogene. The CDR3 length is 16 residues. In DNA, the CDR3 is TGTGCCAGCAGCAGCCTGGACACGAGCTCTGGAAACACCATATATTTT. Translating gives CASSSLDTSSGNTIYF.

The gene calls are TRBV19 and TRBJ1-2; a weak D match, TRBD1 (6 bases). The germline V gene has CDR1 LNHDA and CDR2 SQIVND (reference sequence). Trimming left V 6 bases short and J 1 base short, with 9 bases between. The CDR3 is 13 amino acids. CDR3 in amino acids: CASRKQGNYGYTF. Written as DNA, the CDR3 is TGTGCCAGTAGGAAACAGGGTAACTATGGCTACACCTTC.

J is TRBJ2-7 and V is TRBV28; D gene unclear. The germline V gene encodes CDR1 MDHEN and CDR2 SYDVKM. Between the trimmed V and J ends, which lost 6 bases and 6 bases, there was a span of 15 bases. The CDR3 covers 13 residues. The CDR3 reads CASSPTGAAEQYF. CDR3 DNA: TGTGCCAGCAGCCCCACCGGTGCGGCCGAGCAGTACTTC.

As DNA, the CDR3 is TGTGCCAGCAGCCCGGGGGACGGGGGTAATGAAAAACTGTTTTTT. Its protein is CASSPGDGGNEKLFF. This sequence joins TRBV5-6 and TRBJ1-4, with a weak D call TRBD1 (5 bases). The CDR3 spans 15 residues. Germline V gene sequence: CDR1 SGHDT, CDR2 YYEEEE. V shed 4 bases and J shed 4 bases, with 14 bases lying between them.

In this sample, this clone turned up once. This sequence joins TRBV6-4 and TRBJ2-7, with 8 bases matching TRBD2. After removal of 0 bases from V and 2 bases from J, the junction contained 6 bases not matched to a gene. This CDR3 contains 16 residues. Per the germline V gene, CDR1 is MRHNA and CDR2 is SNTAGT. For the CDR3, the DNA is TGTGCCAGCAGTGACTCTGGCGGGGGGCCTACCTACGAGCAGTACTTC. Protein sequence: CASSDSGGGPTYEQYF.

CDR3 nucleotide sequence: TGTGCCAGTAGTACAGGGATACGGAACACTGAAGCTTTCTTT. It codes for CASSTGIRNTEAFF. The chain links TRBV19 to TRBJ1-1; D is possibly TRBD1 (5 bases). Germline assignment: CDR1 LNHDA and CDR2 SQIVND (reference sequence). This CDR3 has 14 residues. Trimming removed 4 bases at V and 1 base at J, with 10 bases between.

The table lists this clone with a few counts. The genes are TRBV7-2 and TRBJ2-4; D possibly matches TRBD1 or TRBD2 (5 bases each). V shed 5 bases and J shed 0 bases, with 11 bases lying between them. The CDR3 is made up of 15 amino acids. The germline gives CDR1 SGHTA, CDR2 FQGNSA. CDR3 loop: CASSPGALAKNIQYF. The DNA of the CDR3 is TGTGCCAGCAGCCCCGGGGCCCTAGCCAAAAACATTCAGTACTTC.

This clone was observed once. V and J are TRBV9 and TRBJ2-7; no firm D call. Deletions cut 3 bases from V and 3 bases from J, with 10 bases between. This CDR3 is built from 13 residues. CDR1 is SGDLS and CDR2 is YYNGEE in the germline V gene. The CDR3 region is CASSAPPLYEQYF. For the CDR3, the DNA is TGTGCCAGCAGCGCACCCCCCCTCTACGAGCAGTACTTC.

This clone was picked up one time. In nucleotides, the CDR3 is TGTGCCAGCACGAGAAGGGGGACCTCTGGAAACACCATATATTTT. This codes for CASTRRGTSGNTIYF. The gene calls are TRBV11-2 and TRBJ1-3, with D possibly TRBD1 on 6 matching bases. The CDR3 covers 15 residues. In germline, CDR1 is SGHAT, CDR2 FQNNGV. V lost 7 bases, J lost 0 bases, and 13 bases lay in between.

The rearrangement uses TRBV6-9 and TRBJ1-1, with 8 bases fitting TRBD1. Trimming took 6 bases from V and 3 from J; bases not matched to a gene: 9. This CDR3 has 15 residues. CDR1 and CDR2 from the germline V gene are MNHGY and SVAAGI. The CDR3 loop reads CASRNPTDRDTEAFF. CDR3 sequence (DNA): TGTGCCAGCAGGAACCCCACGGACAGGGACACTGAAGCTTTCTTT.

This chain connects TRBV27 to TRBJ2-7; 11 positions agree with TRBD1. Germline lookup yields CDR1 MNHEY and CDR2 SMNVEV (reference sequence). The CDR3 loop spans 16 amino acids. After removal of 5 bases from V and 3 bases from J, the junction contained 9 bases not matched to a gene. The CDR3: CASSPRDRGIYYEQYF. In nucleotides, the CDR3 is TGTGCCAGCAGTCCCCGGGACAGGGGGATATACTACGAGCAGTACTTC.

The chain joins TRBV27 to TRBJ2-7, with D maybe TRBD1 (5 bases). CDR3 size: 13 residues. Germline CDR1 is MNHEY and CDR2 is SMNVEV (reference sequence). V dropped 3 bases and J dropped 6 bases, with 12 bases sitting between them. CDR3 residues: CASSFSQGSEQYF. CDR3 sequence (DNA): TGTGCCAGCAGTTTCTCCCAGGGCTCCGAGCAGTACTTC.

The chain joins TRBV19 to TRBJ1-1; D is perhaps TRBD1 (6 bases). The ends were cut back, 0 bases at V and 4 bases at J, with 18 bases in the middle. There are 17 residues in the CDR3. Germline values: CDR1 LNHDA, CDR2 SQIVND (reference sequence). CDR3 DNA sequence: TGTGCCAGTAGTATAGATGACGACAGGCCCCGGGGCACTGAAGCTTTCTTT. Its protein product is CASSIDDDRPRGTEAFF.

The chain couples TRBV27 to TRBJ2-1; D unclear. Trimming removed 6 bases at V and 5 bases at J, with 11 bases between. The CDR3 is made up of 13 amino acids. CDR1 is MNHEY, CDR2 SMNVEV, per germline (reference sequence). The CDR3 sequence: CASSQAYNNEQFF. The CDR3 nucleotides read TGTGCCAGCAGCCAAGCGTACAACAATGAGCAGTTCTTC.

This clone was detected only a few times. The J gene is TRBJ2-3, the V gene TRBV9; tentative D call: TRBD2 (5 bases). Germline CDR1 SGDLS, CDR2 YYNGEE. Trimming cost V 2 bases and J 5 bases, with 12 bases left between them. The CDR3 extends over 14 amino acids. The CDR3 loop is CASSVSGGQDTQYF. As DNA, the CDR3 is TGTGCCAGCAGCGTCTCAGGAGGTCAAGATACGCAGTATTTT.

The chain joins TRBV2 to TRBJ2-1; the D gene is possibly TRBD1 (5 bases). The CDR3 runs to 13 residues. CDR1 and CDR2 from the germline V gene are SNHLY and FYNNEI. Trimming stripped 4 bases from V and 5 bases from J, with 9 bases between. DNA of the CDR3: TGTGCCAGCAGTGTGGGGCTTGACAATGAGCAGTTCTTC. Translation: CASSVGLDNEQFF.